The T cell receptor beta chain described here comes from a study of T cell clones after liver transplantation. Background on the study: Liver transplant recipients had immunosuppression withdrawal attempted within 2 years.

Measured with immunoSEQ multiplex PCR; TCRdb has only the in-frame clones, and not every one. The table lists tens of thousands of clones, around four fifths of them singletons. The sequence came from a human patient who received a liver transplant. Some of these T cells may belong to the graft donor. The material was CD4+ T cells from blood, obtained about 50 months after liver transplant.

CDR3 protein: CASRQLSLAKNIQYF. CDR3 bases: TGTGCCAGCAGACAGCTATCCTTAGCCAAAAACATTCAGTACTTC. This rearrangement joins TRBV6-1 to TRBJ2-4; D is uncertain. Trimming shortened V by 6 bases and J by 0 bases, and 12 bases separated the two germline ends. Germline V gives CDR1 MNHNS, CDR2 SASEGT. The CDR3 extends over 15 amino acids.